A selection of T cell receptor beta chains follows, all from one sample in a study of T cells after yellow fever vaccination. Using its own MiXCR run on the 5' RACE reads, TCRdb lists one record per CDR3 protein. The data contain around 320,000 distinct CDR3 sequences, roughly 8.7% of them seen just once; the ten biggest clones take up about 3.7%. Sequencing was performed on CD4+ T cells sorted from PBMCs, taken 5 days after the yellow fever booster vaccination. Receptors originate from a man aged 18 to 29 who received the YFV17D yellow fever vaccine. CDR3s include the opening cysteine and the closing phenylalanine or tryptophan. Each record gives: D gene, J gene, V gene, clone size, CDR3 DNA, CDR3 protein. The D gene is left open where the match is weak. For some rows the clone size is stated as once, few or many, or as a class when expanded; others skip it.

NA	TRBJ2-6	TRBV7-2	many	TGTGCCAGCAGTACCTCAGGGTCTGGGGCCAACGTCCTGACTTTC	CASSTSGSGANVLTF
NA	TRBJ1-2	TRBV20-1	many	TGCAGTGCTAGAGATTTGGGAAGTAACTATGGCTACACCTTC	CSARDLGSNYGYTF
NA	TRBJ1-2	TRBV5-1	many	TGCGCCAGCAGCTTGGACACCTTCTATGGCTACACCTTC	CASSLDTFYGYTF
NA	TRBJ2-5	TRBV5-4	NA	TGTGCCAGTACCCGGGCCACTACGGAAGAGACCCAGTACTTC	CASTRATTEETQYF
TRBD1	TRBJ2-5	TRBV10-3	NA	TGTGCCATCAGTGAGGACAGGGACCGGGAGACCCAGTACTTC	CAISEDRDRETQYF
NA	TRBJ2-5	TRBV29-1	NA	TGCAGCGTTACCCCGGGTGTCGAGACCCAGTACTTC	CSVTPGVETQYF
NA	TRBJ2-7	TRBV7-3	few	TGTGCCAGCAGCCTCGACAGTTATGACGAGCAGTACTTC	CASSLDSYDEQYF
NA	TRBJ1-6	TRBV5-1	NA	TGCGCCAGCAGTCCCGACAGGCTCGGAAATTCACCCCTCCACTTT	CASSPDRLGNSPLHF
NA	TRBJ2-1	TRBV7-2	many	TGTGCCAGCAGCTTGTGGCAAAATGAGCAGTTCTTC	CASSLWQNEQFF
NA	TRBJ2-3	TRBV10-3	NA	TGTGCCATCAAGGGGGGCCCCTACACCACAGATACGCAGTATTTT	CAIKGGPYTTDTQYF
NA	TRBJ2-1	TRBV6-5	NA	TGTGCCAGCAGCCCGACGGTTGGCGAGCAGTTCTTC	CASSPTVGEQFF
NA	TRBJ2-5	TRBV9	few	TGTGCCAGCAGCGTAGGGCAGCTAGAGACCCAGTACTTC	CASSVGQLETQYF
NA	TRBJ1-4	TRBV7-2	many	TGTGCCAGCAGCTCATTCCAGGGCGAAAAACTGTTTTTT	CASSSFQGEKLFF
NA	TRBJ2-5	TRBV29-1	many	TGCAGCGCCACGAGCCCCTGGGAGACCCAGTACTTC	CSATSPWETQYF
NA	TRBJ1-3	TRBV10-3	NA	TGTGCCATCAGTGCCAGGCTTAGAACTGGAAACACCATATATTTT	CAISARLRTGNTIYF
TRBD2	TRBJ2-5	TRBV4-2	few	TGTGCCAGCAGCCAAGACCCAGCGGGGGGGCGTGGGGAGACCCAGTACTTC	CASSQDPAGGRGETQYF
NA	TRBJ1-1	TRBV18	NA	TGTGCCAGCTCACCAGCCAGAGGAACTGAAGCTTTCTTT	CASSPARGTEAFF
NA	TRBJ1-1	TRBV6-5	NA	TGTGCCAGCGGCCCCAGGGAGGTTTATAACACTGAAGCTTTCTTT	CASGPREVYNTEAFF
NA	TRBJ1-1	TRBV4-3	few	TGCGCCAGCAGCCAAGATGGCAGGAACACTGAAGCTTTCTTT	CASSQDGRNTEAFF
NA	TRBJ1-4	TRBV5-4	many	TGTGCCAGCAGCTTACAGGGCGCGGAGGAAAAACTGTTTTTT	CASSLQGAEEKLFF
NA	TRBJ2-5	TRBV9	few	TGTGCCAGCAGCGTAGCCCCCCAAGAGACCCAGTACTTC	CASSVAPQETQYF
TRBD2	TRBJ2-3	TRBV4-3	many	TGCGCCAGCAGCCAAGATGTAGGCGGGGGGGCGATCGATACGCAGTATTTT	CASSQDVGGGAIDTQYF
NA	TRBJ1-1	TRBV29-1	many	TGCAGCGTTGACCGGGGGAGGTACACTGAAGCTTTCTTT	CSVDRGRYTEAFF
TRBD2	TRBJ2-6	TRBV18	NA	TGTGCCAGCTCACCACTTAGCGGGTACGGGGCCAACGTCCTGACTTTC	CASSPLSGYGANVLTF
NA	TRBJ1-5	TRBV12-3/TRBV12-4	few	TGTGCCAGCAGTCCAGGGGAGTTACTCAATCAGCCCCAGCATTTT	CASSPGELLNQPQHF
TRBD1	TRBJ1-2	TRBV5-1	NA	TGCGCCAGCAGCTCCCAGGGGACAGACGGCTATGGCTACACCTTC	CASSSQGTDGYGYTF
NA	TRBJ1-5	TRBV29-1	many	TGCAGCGTTGTACAGGGCCTCAATCAGCCCCAGCATTTT	CSVVQGLNQPQHF